The 2 T cell receptor beta chains reported below all come from one sample, sequenced in a study of human T cells and chemical hapten exposure. Total RNA was isolated from whole blood that had not been fractionated. Via MiXCR, TCRdb re-called the 5' RACE reads, giving one row per CDR3 protein. The table has tens of thousands of distinct CDR3 sequences, more than 7% seen once; the top ten hold approximately 2.5%. The receptors stem from a male donor in good health.

This clonotype was seen ten or more times. This sequence joins TRBV5-1 and TRBJ2-7; D remains unclear. Germline-derived CDR1 and CDR2 are SGHRS and YFSETQ. V shed 4 bases and J shed 0 bases, with 17 bases lying between them. The CDR3 loop spans 16 amino acids. The CDR3 protein is CASSLNWTESSYEQYF. In nucleotides, the CDR3 is TGCGCCAGCAGCCTAAATTGGACGGAAAGCTCCTACGAGCAGTACTTC.

This rearrangement joins TRBV29-1 to TRBJ1-3; D unresolved. This CDR3 has 14 residues. Trimming took 5 bases from V and 0 from J, leaving 11 bases between them. CDR1 SQVTM and CDR2 ANQGSEA come from the germline V gene. The CDR3 loop reads CSVTELSSGNTIYF. The CDR3 DNA reads as TGCAGCGTTACAGAACTGAGCTCTGGAAACACCATATATTTT.